This T cell receptor beta chain derives from a study of vaccination and CD4 T cells after COVID-19. Across the whole study: Each participant was administered two doses of a vaccine, which was either BNT162b2 or mRNA-1273. Samples taken post-COVID came a median 101 days after diagnosis, ranging from 35 to 161.

Sequencing of the DNA from cultured CD4+ T cells was carried out with the Oncomine TCR Beta short-read assay. MiXCR, applied by TCRdb to the PCR reads, yields one record per CDR3 protein. The repertoire holds thousands of distinct CDR3 sequences, 60% to 80% seen once, with roughly a fifth in the top ten. The sample's treatment: roughly nine-day PBMC culture with coronavirus spike peptide pools or control peptides (ViraFEST assay). The dates of positive PCR tests extended from March through December 2020 and came before the US Alpha, Beta and Delta variants. Regarding this clonotype: Its specificity is unknown.

The V segment lost 3 bases and the J segment 2 bases; nucleotides outside the gene matches: 7. CDR3 length: 16 amino acids. Per the germline V gene, CDR1 is MGHDK and CDR2 is SYGVNS. Sequenced material: cultured CD4+ T cells from blood, taken after SARS-CoV-2 vaccination. The source is a human donor with COVID-19. The chain recombines TRBV25-1 with TRBJ2-5; 9 nucleotides align to TRBD2. The CDR3 DNA is TGTGCCAGCAGTGATGGAGCGGGGGGCCCTCAAGAGACCCAGTACTTC. This sequence encodes CASSDGAGGPQETQYF.